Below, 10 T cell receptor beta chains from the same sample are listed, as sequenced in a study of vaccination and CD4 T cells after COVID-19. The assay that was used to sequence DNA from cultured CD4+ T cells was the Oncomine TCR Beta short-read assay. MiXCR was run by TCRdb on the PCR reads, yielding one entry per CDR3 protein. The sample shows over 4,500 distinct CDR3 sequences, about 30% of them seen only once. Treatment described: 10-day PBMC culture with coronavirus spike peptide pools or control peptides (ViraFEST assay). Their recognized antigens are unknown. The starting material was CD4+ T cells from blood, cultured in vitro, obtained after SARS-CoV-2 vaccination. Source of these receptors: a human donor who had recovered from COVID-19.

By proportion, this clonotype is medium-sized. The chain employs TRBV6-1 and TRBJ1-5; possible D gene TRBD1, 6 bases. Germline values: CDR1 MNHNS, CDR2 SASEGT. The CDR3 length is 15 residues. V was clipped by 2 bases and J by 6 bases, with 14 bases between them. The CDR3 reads CASSEWRTVSQPQHF. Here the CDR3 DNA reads TGTGCCAGCAGTGAATGGCGGACAGTTAGTCAGCCCCAGCATTTT.

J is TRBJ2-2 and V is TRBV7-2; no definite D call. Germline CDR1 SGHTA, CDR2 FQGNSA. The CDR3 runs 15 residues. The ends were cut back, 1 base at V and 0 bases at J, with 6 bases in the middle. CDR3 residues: CASSLDRPNTGELFF. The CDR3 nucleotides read TGTGCCAGCAGCTTAGATAGGCCGAACACCGGGGAGCTGTTTTTT.

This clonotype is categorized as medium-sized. CDR3 bases: TGTGCCAGCAGCTTAGTGGCTAGCGGAAGACAAGAGACCCAGTACTTC. This codes for CASSLVASGRQETQYF. The rearrangement links TRBV7-2 to TRBJ2-5; 7 bases align to TRBD2. The length of the CDR3 is 16 residues. In germline, CDR1 is SGHTA, CDR2 FQGNSA. V lost 1 base, J lost 2 bases, and 7 bases stayed unmatched.

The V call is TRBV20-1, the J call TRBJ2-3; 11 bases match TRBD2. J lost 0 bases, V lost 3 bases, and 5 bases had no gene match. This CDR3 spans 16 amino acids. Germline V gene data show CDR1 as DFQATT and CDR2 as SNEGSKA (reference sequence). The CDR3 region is CSARGLAERSTDTQYF. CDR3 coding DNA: TGCAGTGCTAGGGGACTAGCGGAAAGGAGCACAGATACGCAGTATTTT.

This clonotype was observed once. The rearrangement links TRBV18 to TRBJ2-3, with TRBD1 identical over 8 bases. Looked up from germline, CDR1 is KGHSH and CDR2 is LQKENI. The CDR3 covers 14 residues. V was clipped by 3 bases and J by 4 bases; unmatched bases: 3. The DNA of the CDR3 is TGTGCCAGCTCACCTGGGACAGGCGCAGATACGCAGTATTTT. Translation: CASSPGTGADTQYF.

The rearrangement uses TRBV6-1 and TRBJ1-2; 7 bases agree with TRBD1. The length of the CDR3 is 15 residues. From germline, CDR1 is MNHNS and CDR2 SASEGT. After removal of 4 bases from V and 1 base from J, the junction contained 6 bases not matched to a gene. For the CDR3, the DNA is TGTGCCAGCAGTGTAGGGGCAGGGGGTAACTATGGCTACACCTTC. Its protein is CASSVGAGGNYGYTF.

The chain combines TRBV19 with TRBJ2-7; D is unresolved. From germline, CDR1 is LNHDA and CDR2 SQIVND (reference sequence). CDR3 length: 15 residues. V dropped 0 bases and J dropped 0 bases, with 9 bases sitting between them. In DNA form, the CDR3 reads TGTGCCAGTAGTATAGACCACCAAACCTCCTACGAGCAGTACTTC. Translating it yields CASSIDHQTSYEQYF.

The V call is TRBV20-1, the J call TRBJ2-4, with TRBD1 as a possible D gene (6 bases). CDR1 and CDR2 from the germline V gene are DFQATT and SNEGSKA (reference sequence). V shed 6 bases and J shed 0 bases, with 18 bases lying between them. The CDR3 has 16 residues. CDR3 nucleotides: TGCAGTGCCGCACCAGGACAGATGGTAGCCAAAAACATTCAGTACTTC. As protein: CSAAPGQMVAKNIQYF.

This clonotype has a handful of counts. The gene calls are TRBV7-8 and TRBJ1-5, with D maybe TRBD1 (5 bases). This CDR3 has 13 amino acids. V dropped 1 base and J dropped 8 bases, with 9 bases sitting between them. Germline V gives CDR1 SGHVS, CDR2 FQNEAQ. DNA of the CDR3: TGTGCCAGCAGCTTAGGGGGGTTTAAGCCCCAGCATTTT. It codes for CASSLGGFKPQHF.

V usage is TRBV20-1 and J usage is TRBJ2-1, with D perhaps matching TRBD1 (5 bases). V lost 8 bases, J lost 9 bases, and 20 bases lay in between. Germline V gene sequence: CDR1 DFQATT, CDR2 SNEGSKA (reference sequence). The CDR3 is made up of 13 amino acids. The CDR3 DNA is TGCAGTCTGGTACGATTTAGGGGCGGTGAGCAGTTCTTC. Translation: CSLVRFRGGEQFF.